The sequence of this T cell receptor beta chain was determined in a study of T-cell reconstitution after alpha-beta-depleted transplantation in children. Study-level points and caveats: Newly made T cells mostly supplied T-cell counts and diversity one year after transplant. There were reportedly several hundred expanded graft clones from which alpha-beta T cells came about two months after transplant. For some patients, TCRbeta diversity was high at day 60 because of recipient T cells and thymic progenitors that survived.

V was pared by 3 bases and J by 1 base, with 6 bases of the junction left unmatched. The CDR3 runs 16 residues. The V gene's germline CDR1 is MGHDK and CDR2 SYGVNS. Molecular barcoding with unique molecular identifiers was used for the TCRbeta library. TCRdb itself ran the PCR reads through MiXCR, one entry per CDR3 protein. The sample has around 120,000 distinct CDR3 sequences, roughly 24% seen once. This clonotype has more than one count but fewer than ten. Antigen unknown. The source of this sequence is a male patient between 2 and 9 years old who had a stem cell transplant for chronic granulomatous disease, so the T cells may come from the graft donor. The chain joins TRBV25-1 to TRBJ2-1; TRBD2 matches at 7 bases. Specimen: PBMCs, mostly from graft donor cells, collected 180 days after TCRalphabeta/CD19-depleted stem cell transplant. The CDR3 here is CASSDGGSGSYNEQFF. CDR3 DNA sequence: TGTGCCAGCAGTGACGGGGGGTCAGGGTCCTACAATGAGCAGTTCTTC. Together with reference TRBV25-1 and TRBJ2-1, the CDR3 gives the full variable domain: EADIYQTPRYLVIGTGKKITLECSQTMGHDKMYWYQQDPGMELHLIHYSYGVNSTEKGDLSSESTVSRIRTEHFPLTLESARPSHTSQYLCASSDGGSGSYNEQFFGPGTRLTVL.